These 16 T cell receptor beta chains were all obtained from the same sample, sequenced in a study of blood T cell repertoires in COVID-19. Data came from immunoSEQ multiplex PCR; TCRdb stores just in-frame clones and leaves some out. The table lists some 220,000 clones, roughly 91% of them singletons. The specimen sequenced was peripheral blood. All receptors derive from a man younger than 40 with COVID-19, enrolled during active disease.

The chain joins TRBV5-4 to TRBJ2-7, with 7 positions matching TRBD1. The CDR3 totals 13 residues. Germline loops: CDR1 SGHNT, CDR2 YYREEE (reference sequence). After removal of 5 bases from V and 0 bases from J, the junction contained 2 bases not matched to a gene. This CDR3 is CASSWDSSYEQYF. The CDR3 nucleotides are TGTGCCAGCAGTTGGGACAGCTCCTACGAGCAGTACTTC.

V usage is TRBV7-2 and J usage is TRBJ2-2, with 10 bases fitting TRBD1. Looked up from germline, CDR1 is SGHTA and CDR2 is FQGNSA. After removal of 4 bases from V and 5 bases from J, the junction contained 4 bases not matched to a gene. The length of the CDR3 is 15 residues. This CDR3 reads CASSSGQGGTGELFF. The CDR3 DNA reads TGTGCCAGCAGCTCAGGACAGGGGGGTACCGGGGAGCTGTTTTTT.

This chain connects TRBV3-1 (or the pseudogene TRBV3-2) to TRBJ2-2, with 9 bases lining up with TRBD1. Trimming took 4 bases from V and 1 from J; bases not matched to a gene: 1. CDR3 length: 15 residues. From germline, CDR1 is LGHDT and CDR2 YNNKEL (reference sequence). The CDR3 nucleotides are TGTGCCAGCAGCCGACAGGGGGTGAACACCGGGGAGCTGTTTTTT. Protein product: CASSRQGVNTGELFF.

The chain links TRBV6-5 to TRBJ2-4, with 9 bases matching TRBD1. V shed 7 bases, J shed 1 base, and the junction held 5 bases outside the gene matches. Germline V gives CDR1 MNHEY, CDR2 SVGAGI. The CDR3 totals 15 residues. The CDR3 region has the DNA TGTGCCAGCACCGGGACAGGGATTGCCAAAAACATTCAGTACTTC. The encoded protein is CASTGTGIAKNIQYF.

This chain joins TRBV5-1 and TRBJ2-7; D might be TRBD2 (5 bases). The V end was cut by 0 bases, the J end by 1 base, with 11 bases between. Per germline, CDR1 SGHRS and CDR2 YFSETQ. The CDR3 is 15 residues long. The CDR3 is CASSLVYRGSYEQYF. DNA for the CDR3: TGCGCCAGCAGCTTGGTTTACCGGGGATCCTACGAGCAGTACTTC.

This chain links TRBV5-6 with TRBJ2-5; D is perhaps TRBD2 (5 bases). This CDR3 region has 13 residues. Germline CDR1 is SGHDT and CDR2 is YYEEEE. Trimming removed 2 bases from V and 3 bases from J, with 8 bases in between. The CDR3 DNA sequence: TGTGCCAGCAGCTTAGCGGCAGAAGAGACCCAGTACTTC. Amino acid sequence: CASSLAAEETQYF.

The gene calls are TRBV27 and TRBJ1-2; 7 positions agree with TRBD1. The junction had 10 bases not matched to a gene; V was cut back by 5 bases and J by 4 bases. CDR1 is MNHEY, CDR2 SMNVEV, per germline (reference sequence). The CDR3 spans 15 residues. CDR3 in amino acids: CASSPLGQTLYGYTF. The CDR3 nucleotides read TGTGCCAGCAGTCCCTTGGGACAGACACTCTATGGCTACACCTTC.

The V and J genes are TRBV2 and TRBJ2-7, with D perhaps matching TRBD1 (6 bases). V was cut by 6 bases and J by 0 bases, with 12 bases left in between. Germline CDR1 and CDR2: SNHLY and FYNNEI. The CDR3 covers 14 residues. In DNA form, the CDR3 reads TGTGCCAGCAGGGATCACAGGGACTCCTACGAGCAGTACTTC. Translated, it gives CASRDHRDSYEQYF.

CDR3 amino acids: CASSLWDNRHEQYF. CDR3 nucleotide sequence: TGTGCCAGCAGCTTATGGGACAACAGGCACGAGCAGTACTTC. V and J are TRBV7-3 and TRBJ2-7, with a tentative D call TRBD1 (6 bases). V lost 2 bases and J 5 bases, leaving 13 bases between the germline ends. CDR1 SGHTA and CDR2 FQGTGA come from the germline V gene. The CDR3 loop spans 14 amino acids.

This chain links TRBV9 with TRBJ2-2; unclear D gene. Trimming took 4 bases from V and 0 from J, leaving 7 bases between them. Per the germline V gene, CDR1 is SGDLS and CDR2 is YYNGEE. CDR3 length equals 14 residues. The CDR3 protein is CASSLTSNTGELFF. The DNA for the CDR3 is TGTGCCAGCAGCCTCACATCGAACACCGGGGAGCTGTTTTTT.

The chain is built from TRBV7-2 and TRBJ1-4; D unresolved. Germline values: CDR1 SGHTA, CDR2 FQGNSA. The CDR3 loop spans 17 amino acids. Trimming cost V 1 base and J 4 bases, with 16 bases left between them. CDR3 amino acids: CASSLVGMRRDNEKLFF. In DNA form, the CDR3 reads TGTGCCAGCAGCTTAGTGGGCATGAGACGGGATAATGAAAAACTGTTTTTT.

The CDR3 bases are TGTGCCAGCAGCTACGTTAGAAACAATGAGCAGTTCTTC. Translated, it gives CASSYVRNNEQFF. The chain has TRBV7-3 and TRBJ2-1; D unclear. The CDR3 is 13 residues long. Looked up from germline, CDR1 is SGHTA and CDR2 is FQGTGA. V was clipped by 4 bases and J by 5 bases, with 9 bases between them.

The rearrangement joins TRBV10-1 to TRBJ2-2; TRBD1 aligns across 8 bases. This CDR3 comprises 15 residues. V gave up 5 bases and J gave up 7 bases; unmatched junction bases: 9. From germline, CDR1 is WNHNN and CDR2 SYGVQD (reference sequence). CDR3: CASSSRQGHVGELFF. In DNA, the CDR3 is TGCGCCAGCAGTAGCCGACAGGGGCATGTCGGGGAGCTGTTTTTT.

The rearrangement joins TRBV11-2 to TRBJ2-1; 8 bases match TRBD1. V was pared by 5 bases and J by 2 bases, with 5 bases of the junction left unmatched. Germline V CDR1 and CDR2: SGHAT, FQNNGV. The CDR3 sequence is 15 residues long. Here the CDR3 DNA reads TGTGCCAGCAGCCCACAGACAGGGGCCTACAATGAGCAGTTCTTC. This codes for CASSPQTGAYNEQFF.

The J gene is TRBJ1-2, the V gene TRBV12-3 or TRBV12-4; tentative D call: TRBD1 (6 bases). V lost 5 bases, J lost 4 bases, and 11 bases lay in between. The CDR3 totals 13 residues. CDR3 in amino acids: CASSEQGTYGYTF. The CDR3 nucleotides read TGTGCCAGCAGTGAACAGGGTACCTATGGCTACACCTTC.

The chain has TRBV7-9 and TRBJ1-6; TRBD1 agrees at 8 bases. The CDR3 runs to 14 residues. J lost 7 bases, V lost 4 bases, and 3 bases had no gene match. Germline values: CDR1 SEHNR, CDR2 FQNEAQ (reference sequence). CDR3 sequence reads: CASSSGGLNSPLHF. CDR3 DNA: TGTGCCAGCAGCTCAGGGGGCCTGAATTCACCCCTCCACTTT.